The clone carrying this TCR beta chain was recorded at least ten times. Deletions cut 2 bases from V and 2 bases from J, with 6 bases between. Germline-derived CDR1 and CDR2 are MNHEY and SMNVEV (reference sequence). This CDR3 is built from 13 residues. The entry originates in a study of T cells in Graves' hyperthyroidism and ophthalmopathy. Clinical symptoms, serum thyroxine, TRAb, thyroid ultrasound and orbital computed tomography established diagnosis. Amplified TCR beta CDR3 regions came from RNA transcripts. A set of HTBI primers served as the primers for a first-round RT-PCR of the TCR CDR3. Via MiXCR, TCRdb re-called the multiplex PCR reads, giving one row per CDR3 protein. The sample holds hundreds of thousands of distinct CDR3 sequences, approximately 13% seen once.

The chain is built from TRBV27 and TRBJ1-2; D is unclear. This TCR derives from a woman aged 25 to 39 with Graves' hyperthyroidism that later progressed to Graves' ophthalmopathy. Sequencing used blood. The CDR3 reads CASSLGINYGYTF. Here the CDR3 DNA reads TGTGCCAGCAGTTTAGGAATAAACTATGGCTACACCTTC.